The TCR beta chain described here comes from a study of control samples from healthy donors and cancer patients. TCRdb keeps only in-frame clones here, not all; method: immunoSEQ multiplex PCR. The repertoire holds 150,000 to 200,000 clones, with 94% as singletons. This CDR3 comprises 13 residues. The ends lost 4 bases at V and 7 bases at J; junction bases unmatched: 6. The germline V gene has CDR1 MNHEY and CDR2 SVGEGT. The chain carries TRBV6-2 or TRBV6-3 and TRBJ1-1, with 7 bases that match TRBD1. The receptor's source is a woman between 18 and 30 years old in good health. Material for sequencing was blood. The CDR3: CASSSGTAFEAFF. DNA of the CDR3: TGTGCCAGCAGTTCCGGGACAGCATTTGAAGCTTTCTTT.